A single sample gave rise to the 27 T cell receptor beta chains below, sequenced in a study of beta chain features in type 1 diabetes. Expressed TCRB transcripts got sequenced, as all isolated RNA was reverse transcribed. Generated by immunoSEQ multiplex PCR, the TCRdb table keeps only in-frame clones and is missing some. In the table there are under 250,000 clones, roughly 13% of which are singletons. The source material was naive CD4+ T cells from blood. The receptors stem from a woman aged 35 to 49 in good health.

This clone has only a few counts. This rearrangement joins TRBV19 to TRBJ2-3; the match to TRBD1 covers 8 bases. The CDR3 is 13 amino acids. The J segment lost 4 bases and the V segment lost 7 bases, leaving 4 bases of the junction unmatched. CDR1 is LNHDA and CDR2 is SQIVND in the germline V gene (reference sequence). The CDR3 loop is CASKDRGADTQYF. CDR3 DNA sequence: TGTGCCAGTAAAGACAGGGGTGCAGATACGCAGTATTTT.

The V and J genes are TRBV11-2 and TRBJ2-2; 13 bases are a match to TRBD2. CDR3 length: 17 amino acids. With 5 bases clipped from V and 6 bases from J, the junction kept 9 bases outside the gene matches. CDR1 and CDR2 (germline): SGHAT, FQNNGV. The CDR3 region is CASSLPLAGGAAGELFF. CDR3 coding DNA: TGTGCCAGCAGCCTTCCACTAGCGGGGGGGGCCGCCGGGGAGCTGTTTTTT. Looking up the rest from reference TRBV11-2 and TRBJ2-2 gives the full variable domain: EAGVAQSPRYKIIEKRQSVAFWCNPISGHATLYWYQQILGQGPKLLIQFQNNGVVDDSQLPKDRFSAERLKGVDSTLKIQPAKLEDSAVYLCASSLPLAGGAAGELFFGEGSRLTVL.

There are a few counts of this clone. This rearrangement joins TRBV7-9 to TRBJ2-3; perhaps TRBD1 as D (7 bases). The CDR3 has 16 residues. CDR1 is SEHNR and CDR2 is FQNEAQ in the germline V gene (reference sequence). Trimming removed 5 bases at V and 2 bases at J, with 17 bases between. The CDR3 region has the DNA TGTGCCAGCAGCCCAGGGGGACTTCAGATCACAGATACGCAGTATTTT. Amino acids: CASSPGGLQITDTQYF.

This clone occurred a few times. The rearrangement uses TRBV29-1 and TRBJ2-7; the D is unclear. Trimming pared 5 bases from V and 2 bases from J, leaving 13 bases between. The V gene's germline CDR1 is SQVTM and CDR2 ANQGSEA. CDR3 length equals 13 residues. CDR3 nucleotides: TGCAGCGTTTCCGGTGGCGCGGCCTACGAGCAGTACTTC. As protein: CSVSGGAAYEQYF.

The chain recombines TRBV4-3 with TRBJ2-2; 9 nucleotides match TRBD1. This CDR3 spans 15 amino acids. V was pared by 3 bases and J by 6 bases, with 5 bases of the junction left unmatched. Germline CDR1 and CDR2: LGHNA and YSLEER. The CDR3 sequence is CASSQNRGRAGELFF. The CDR3 region has the DNA TGCGCCAGCAGCCAGAACAGGGGGCGTGCCGGGGAGCTGTTTTTT.

The table lists this clone with a few counts. The chain couples TRBV5-6 to TRBJ2-7; tentative D call: TRBD2 (5 bases). The ends were cut back, 2 bases at V and 5 bases at J, with 20 bases in the middle. The CDR3 has 16 residues. The germline gives CDR1 SGHDT, CDR2 YYEEEE. For the CDR3, the DNA is TGTGCCAGCAGCTTTCGCCCGGGGAGAAGGTCTGACGAGCAGTACTTC. It yields the protein CASSFRPGRRSDEQYF.

With regard to this clone: Other DNA sequences in the same sample also yield this CDR3. The CDR3 reads CASSPPGGNYGYTF. DNA of the CDR3: TGTGCCAGCTCACCACCGGGGGGTAACTATGGCTACACCTTC. The V and J genes are TRBV18 and TRBJ1-2, with D perhaps TRBD1 (5 bases). Germline CDR1 reads KGHSH; CDR2 reads LQKENI. There are 14 residues in the CDR3. V dropped 0 bases and J dropped 1 base, with 6 bases sitting between them.

This clone was recorded at least ten times. The chain joins TRBV5-1 to TRBJ2-1; a possible D gene is TRBD1 (6 bases). Germline assignment: CDR1 SGHRS and CDR2 YFSETQ. The CDR3 is 12 residues long. Trimming pared 4 bases from V and 10 bases from J, leaving 12 bases between. This CDR3 is CASSHPGQEQFF. The CDR3 nucleotides read TGCGCCAGCAGCCATCCAGGACAGGAGCAGTTCTTC.

This clone showed up just a few times. The rearrangement uses TRBV6-5 and TRBJ1-2, with TRBD1 identical over 8 bases. Trimming took 6 bases from V and 2 from J; bases not matched to a gene: 8. The CDR3 length is 15 residues. The germline V gene encodes CDR1 MNHEY and CDR2 SVGAGI. CDR3 region: CASRPTGARNYGYTF. CDR3 nucleotide sequence: TGTGCCAGCAGACCGACAGGGGCAAGGAACTATGGCTACACCTTC.

V usage is TRBV4-1 and J usage is TRBJ2-5, with 7 bases fitting TRBD2. The CDR3 extends over 15 amino acids. The V segment lost 0 bases and the J segment 3 bases; nucleotides outside the gene matches: 4. Per germline, CDR1 MGHRA and CDR2 YSYEKL. In DNA, the CDR3 is TGCGCCAGCAGCCAAGACTTCCGGGGGGAAGAGACCCAGTACTTC. This translates into CASSQDFRGEETQYF.

This chain uses TRBV19 with TRBJ1-5; 7 nucleotides match TRBD1. CDR1 is LNHDA and CDR2 is SQIVND in the germline V gene (reference sequence). The CDR3 is 15 amino acids. V was clipped by 7 bases and J by 7 bases; unmatched bases: 13. In nucleotides, the CDR3 is TGTGCCAGTAAACCGGACACAGGGGTTGTACAGCCCCAGCATTTT. Amino acid sequence: CASKPDTGVVQPQHF.

This clone has only a few counts. This chain links TRBV19 with TRBJ2-1; D possibly corresponds to TRBD2 (6 bases). Trimming cost V 7 bases and J 3 bases, with 19 bases left between them. Germline CDR1 reads LNHDA; CDR2 reads SQIVND (reference sequence). This CDR3 spans 16 amino acids. CDR3 protein: CASTNYRGGRYNEQFF. CDR3 in DNA: TGTGCCAGTACCAATTACCGGGGAGGACGCTACAATGAGCAGTTCTTC.

This clone was detected a few times. The chain uses TRBV6-5 and TRBJ1-2; 9 bases agree with TRBD1. The CDR3 consists of 14 residues. Germline loops: CDR1 MNHEY, CDR2 SVGAGI. V lost 6 bases and J lost 7; bases outside the gene matches: 9. The CDR3 region has the DNA TGTGCCAGCAGCCCCGGGACAGGGATCCGTGGCTACACCTTC. Translating gives CASSPGTGIRGYTF.

This clone occurred a few times. CDR3 bases: TGTGCCAGCAGCCCCCAGGACAGCTCTAATGAAAAACTGTTTTTT. Translating gives CASSPQDSSNEKLFF. V gene TRBV7-6 combines with J gene TRBJ1-4; weak D call: TRBD1 (6 bases). Deletions cut 5 bases from V and 3 bases from J, with 13 bases between. Germline values: CDR1 SGHVS, CDR2 FNYEAQ. The CDR3 length is 15 residues.

Only a few counts were recorded for this clone. This sequence joins TRBV5-1 and TRBJ2-1; 9 nucleotides match TRBD1. CDR3 length: 16 amino acids. V lost 0 bases and J lost 4; bases outside the gene matches: 5. Germline CDR1 and CDR2: SGHRS and YFSETQ. As DNA, the CDR3 is TGCGCCAGCAGCTTGGGGCTAGGACAGGGGTACAATGAGCAGTTCTTC. This codes for CASSLGLGQGYNEQFF.

The chain recombines TRBV2 with TRBJ1-2; 10 bases agree with TRBD1. Trimming removed 6 bases from V and 6 bases from J; junction bases left unmatched: 7. This CDR3 has 14 residues. The germline V gene has CDR1 SNHLY and CDR2 FYNNEI. CDR3: CASSVSGTGDGYTF. CDR3 DNA sequence: TGTGCCAGCAGCGTCTCCGGGACAGGGGATGGCTACACCTTC.

V usage is TRBV5-1 and J usage is TRBJ2-7, with TRBD2 matching over 9 bases. V lost 4 bases and J lost 3; bases outside the gene matches: 11. The CDR3 is made up of 16 amino acids. CDR1 and CDR2 (germline): SGHRS, YFSETQ. The CDR3 reads CASSAGGLAQIYEQYF. The CDR3 region has the DNA TGCGCCAGCAGCGCGGGGGGACTAGCCCAAATCTACGAGCAGTACTTC. The full variable domain, its missing parts supplied by reference TRBV5-1 and TRBJ2-7, is KAGVTQTPRYLIKTRGQQVTLSCSPISGHRSVSWYQQTPGQGLQFLFEYFSETQRNKGNFPGRFSGRQFSNSRSEMNVSTLELGDSALYLCASSAGGLAQIYEQYFGPGTRLTVT.

The chain has TRBV5-4 and TRBJ2-3; 12 bases agree with TRBD2. This CDR3 has 16 residues. The germline gives CDR1 SGHNT, CDR2 YYREEE (reference sequence). V lost 0 bases and J lost 7; bases outside the gene matches: 6. The CDR3 DNA sequence: TGTGCCAGCAGCTTGGGGACTAGCGGGGTAGGAAATACGCAGTATTTT. Protein sequence: CASSLGTSGVGNTQYF.

This clone was seen a handful of times. The chain uses TRBV19 and TRBJ1-1; no clear D gene. Per the germline V gene, CDR1 is LNHDA and CDR2 is SQIVND (reference sequence). Trimming left V 4 bases short and J 0 bases short, with 9 bases between. The CDR3 runs to 14 residues. CDR3 loop: CASSRAEMNTEAFF. DNA of the CDR3: TGTGCCAGTAGTAGGGCAGAAATGAACACTGAAGCTTTCTTT. The full variable domain, rest sourced from reference TRBV19 and TRBJ1-1, is DGGITQSPKYLFRKEGQNVTLSCEQNLNHDAMYWYRQDPGQGLRLIYYSQIVNDFQKGDIAEGYSVSREKKESFPLTVTSAQKNPTAFYLCASSRAEMNTEAFFGQGTRLTVV.

For the CDR3, the DNA is TGCGCCAGCAGCCAAGGGGACAGGGGAATCTCATCCGGGGAGCTGTTTTTT. This sequence encodes CASSQGDRGISSGELFF. The chain employs TRBV4-3 and TRBJ2-2; 10 bases are shared with TRBD1. The V segment lost 1 base and the J segment 6 bases; nucleotides outside the gene matches: 8. Germline loops: CDR1 LGHNA, CDR2 YSLEER. The CDR3 totals 17 residues.

The chain recombines TRBV5-4 with TRBJ2-3, with D tentatively TRBD2 (5 bases). The V end was cut by 6 bases, the J end by 1 base, with 15 bases between. Germline CDR1 and CDR2: SGHNT and YYREEE (reference sequence). This CDR3 is 15 amino acids long. CDR3 nucleotide sequence: TGTGCCAGCACCACGAGGGAAAGGGGCACAGATACGCAGTATTTT. Encoded protein: CASTTRERGTDTQYF.

This clone has only a few counts. The gene calls are TRBV19 and TRBJ1-5, with 7 bases fitting TRBD1. Germline assignment: CDR1 LNHDA and CDR2 SQIVND (reference sequence). Losses at the gene ends were 3 bases for V and 4 bases for J; bases not matched to a gene: 9. The CDR3 has 16 amino acids. The CDR3 region is CASSIGGGRRNQPQHF. The DNA of the CDR3 is TGTGCCAGTAGTATCGGAGGGGGCAGGAGGAATCAGCCCCAGCATTTT. Looking up the rest from reference TRBV19 and TRBJ1-5 gives the full variable domain: DGGITQSPKYLFRKEGQNVTLSCEQNLNHDAMYWYRQDPGQGLRLIYYSQIVNDFQKGDIAEGYSVSREKKESFPLTVTSAQKNPTAFYLCASSIGGGRRNQPQHFGDGTRLSIL.

This clone was recorded a few times. This chain connects TRBV11-2 to TRBJ1-2, with D possibly TRBD1 on 5 matching bases. The germline V gene has CDR1 SGHAT and CDR2 FQNNGV. The V end lost 3 bases, the J end lost 8 bases, and 13 bases lay between the germline ends. The CDR3 sequence is 13 residues long. The CDR3 sequence: CASSFQGLDGYTF. Written as DNA, the CDR3 is TGTGCCAGCAGCTTTCAGGGTTTGGACGGCTACACCTTC.

This clone was seen only once. V gene TRBV5-4 combines with J gene TRBJ1-4; 7 bases line up with TRBD1. V lost 5 bases and J lost 10; bases outside the gene matches: 8. Germline V gene lookup returns CDR1 SGHNT and CDR2 YYREEE (reference sequence). This CDR3 has 13 residues. CDR3 amino acids: CASRGRQGGKLFF. CDR3 sequence (DNA): TGTGCCAGCAGAGGTCGACAGGGCGGAAAACTGTTTTTT.

The rearrangement joins TRBV20-1 to TRBJ1-1, with D unresolved. The CDR3 length is 11 residues. Germline V lookup: CDR1 DFQATT, CDR2 SNEGSKA (reference sequence). V dropped 6 bases and J dropped 7 bases, with 12 bases sitting between them. CDR3 sequence (DNA): TGCAGTGCCCCAAAACTCTTTGAAGCTTTCTTT. Protein product: CSAPKLFEAFF.

This clone has a handful of counts. For the CDR3, the DNA is TGTGCCAGCAGCTTCGTCGCCGGGACAGACTACGAGCAGTACTTC. This translates into CASSFVAGTDYEQYF. The rearrangement joins TRBV6-5 to TRBJ2-7, with 7 bases fitting TRBD1. Trimming removed 6 bases from V and 3 bases from J; junction bases left unmatched: 11. This CDR3 has 15 amino acids. Germline lookup yields CDR1 MNHEY and CDR2 SVGAGI.

This clone was found many times. V gene TRBV29-1 combines with J gene TRBJ2-5, with D unclear. The CDR3 consists of 13 residues. Germline V lookup: CDR1 SQVTM, CDR2 ANQGSEA. Trimming removed 3 bases at V and 1 base at J, with 9 bases between. DNA for the CDR3: TGCAGCGTTGAGGCTCAGATCCAAGAGACCCAGTACTTC. The encoded protein is CSVEAQIQETQYF.